The table lists the clone carrying this TCR beta chain with a few counts. Its target is not known. The source of the sample is a study of T cell repertoires in cytomegalovirus infection. Study summary: It was the public TCR beta signatures that indicated both CMV infection and matching HLA type. Study findings and constraints: The study found HLA-C-restricted CMV-specific TCR beta clonotypes dominating the ex vivo response. Summed public TCR beta family frequency identified CMV carriers bearing the relevant HLA.

TCRdb re-derived calls from the reads in MiXCR, one entry per CDR3 protein. This table has approximately 250,000 distinct CDR3 sequences, 22% appearing once. V lost 1 base and J lost 0, with 11 bases in between. The CDR3 consists of 16 residues. Germline V gives CDR1 SGHRS, CDR2 YFSETQ. The rearrangement uses TRBV5-1 and TRBJ2-1; D gene uncertain. The clonotype originates from a human donor in good health (CMV status not recorded). Some clones in this sample may be carry-over from other donors' samples. The sequenced sample was CD8+ T cells from PBMCs. The CDR3 DNA reads as TGCGCCAGCAGCTTGAAGGAGAGAAGCTCCTACAATGAGCAGTTCTTC. Amino acids: CASSLKERSSYNEQFF.